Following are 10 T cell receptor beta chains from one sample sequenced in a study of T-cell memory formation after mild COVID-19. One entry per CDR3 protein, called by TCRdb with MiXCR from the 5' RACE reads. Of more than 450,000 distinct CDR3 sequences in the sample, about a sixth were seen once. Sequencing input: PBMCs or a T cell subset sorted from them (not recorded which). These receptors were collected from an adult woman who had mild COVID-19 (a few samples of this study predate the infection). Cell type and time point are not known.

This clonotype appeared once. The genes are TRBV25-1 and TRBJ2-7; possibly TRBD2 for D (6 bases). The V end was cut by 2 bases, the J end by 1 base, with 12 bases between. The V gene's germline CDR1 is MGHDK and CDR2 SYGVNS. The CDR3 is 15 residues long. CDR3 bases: TGTGCCAGCAGTGAAGGACTACATTGGTCCTACGAGCAGTACTTC. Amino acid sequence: CASSEGLHWSYEQYF.

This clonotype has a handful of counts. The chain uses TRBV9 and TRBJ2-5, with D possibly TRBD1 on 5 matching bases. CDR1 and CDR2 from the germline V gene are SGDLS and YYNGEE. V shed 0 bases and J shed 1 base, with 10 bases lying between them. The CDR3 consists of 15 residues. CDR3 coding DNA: TGTGCCAGCAGCGTAGATCCAGGGCCCCAAGAGACCCAGTACTTC. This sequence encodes CASSVDPGPQETQYF.

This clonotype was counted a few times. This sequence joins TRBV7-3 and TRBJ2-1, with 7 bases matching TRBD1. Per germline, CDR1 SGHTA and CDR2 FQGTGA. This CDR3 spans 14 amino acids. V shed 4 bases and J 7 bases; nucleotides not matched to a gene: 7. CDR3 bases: TGTGCCAGCAGCTCTTCCGGGACAGAAAATGAGCAGTTCTTC. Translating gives CASSSSGTENEQFF.

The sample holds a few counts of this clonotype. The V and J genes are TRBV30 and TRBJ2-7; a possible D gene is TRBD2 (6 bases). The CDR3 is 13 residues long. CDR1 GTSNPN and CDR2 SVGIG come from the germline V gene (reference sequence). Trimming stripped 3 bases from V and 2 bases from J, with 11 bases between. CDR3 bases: TGTGCCTGGAGGAGGGGACTTCCCTACGAGCAGTACTTC. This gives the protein CAWRRGLPYEQYF.

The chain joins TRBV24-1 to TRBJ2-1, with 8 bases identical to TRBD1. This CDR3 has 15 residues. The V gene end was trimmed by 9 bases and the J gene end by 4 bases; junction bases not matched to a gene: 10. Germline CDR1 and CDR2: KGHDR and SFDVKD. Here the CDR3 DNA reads TGTGCCACCGGATCCGACAGGGGAGAATACAATGAGCAGTTCTTC. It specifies CATGSDRGEYNEQFF.

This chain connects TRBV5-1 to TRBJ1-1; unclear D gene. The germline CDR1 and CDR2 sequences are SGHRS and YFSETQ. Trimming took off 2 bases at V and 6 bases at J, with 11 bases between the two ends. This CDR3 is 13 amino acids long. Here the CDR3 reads CASSFEVVAEAFF. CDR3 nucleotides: TGCGCCAGCAGCTTCGAAGTGGTAGCTGAAGCTTTCTTT. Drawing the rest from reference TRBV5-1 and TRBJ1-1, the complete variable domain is KAGVTQTPRYLIKTRGQQVTLSCSPISGHRSVSWYQQTPGQGLQFLFEYFSETQRNKGNFPGRFSGRQFSNSRSEMNVSTLELGDSALYLCASSFEVVAEAFFGQGTRLTVV.

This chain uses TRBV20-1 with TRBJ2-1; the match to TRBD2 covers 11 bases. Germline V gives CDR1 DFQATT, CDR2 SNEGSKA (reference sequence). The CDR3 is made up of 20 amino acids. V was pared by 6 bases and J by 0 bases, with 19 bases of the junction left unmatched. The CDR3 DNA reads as TGCAGTGCAGTAAACCAATGGCCTAGCGGGAGGTCCAGCTCCTACAATGAGCAGTTCTTC. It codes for CSAVNQWPSGRSSSYNEQFF.

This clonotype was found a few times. This CDR3 is CASSLPTLTDTQYF. The CDR3 DNA sequence: TGCGCCAGCAGCTTGCCTACCCTCACAGATACGCAGTATTTT. The chain carries TRBV5-1 and TRBJ2-3; D ambiguous. Germline loops: CDR1 SGHRS, CDR2 YFSETQ. The CDR3 covers 14 residues. Trimming took off 1 base at V and 2 bases at J, with 8 bases between the two ends. Together with reference TRBV5-1 and TRBJ2-3, the CDR3 gives the full variable domain: KAGVTQTPRYLIKTRGQQVTLSCSPISGHRSVSWYQQTPGQGLQFLFEYFSETQRNKGNFPGRFSGRQFSNSRSEMNVSTLELGDSALYLCASSLPTLTDTQYFGPGTRLTVL.

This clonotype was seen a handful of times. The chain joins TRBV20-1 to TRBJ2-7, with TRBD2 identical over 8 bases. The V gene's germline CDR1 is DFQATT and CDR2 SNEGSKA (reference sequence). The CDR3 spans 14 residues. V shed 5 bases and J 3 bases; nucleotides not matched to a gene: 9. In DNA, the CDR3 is TGCAGTGCTCCCTCACTGGGGACTAGCTACGAGCAGTACTTC. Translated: CSAPSLGTSYEQYF.

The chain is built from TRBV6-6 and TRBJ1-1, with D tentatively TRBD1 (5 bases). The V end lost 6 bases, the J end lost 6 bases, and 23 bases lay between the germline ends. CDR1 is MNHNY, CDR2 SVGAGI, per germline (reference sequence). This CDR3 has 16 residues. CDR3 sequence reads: CASRPGPTSPGAEAFF. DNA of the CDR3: TGTGCCAGCAGGCCGGGGCCTACCTCTCCGGGCGCTGAAGCTTTCTTT.